This T cell receptor (beta chain) was retrieved from a study of Graves' ophthalmopathy and Graves' hyperthyroidism. The CDR3 is 16 amino acids. CDR1 is SEHNR and CDR2 is FQNEAQ in the germline V gene (reference sequence). With 5 bases clipped from V and 4 bases from J, the junction kept 11 bases outside the gene matches. For repertoire sequencing, the TCR beta CDR3 regions were amplified from RNA transcripts. HTBI-primed first-round RT-PCR preceded second-round multiplex PCR. TCRdb recomputed calls from the multiplex PCR reads with MiXCR, one row per CDR3 protein. The data show 900,000 to 1,200,000 distinct CDR3 sequences, about two fifths seen once.

This receptor was identified in an adult man with Graves' hyperthyroidism. Material for sequencing was peripheral blood or thyroid tissue (not recorded which). V is TRBV7-9 and J is TRBJ2-3, with 8 bases identical to TRBD1. CDR3 amino acids: CASSRPGQAPPDTQYF. The CDR3 nucleotides are TGTGCCAGCAGCCGTCCGGGACAGGCTCCCCCAGATACGCAGTATTTT.